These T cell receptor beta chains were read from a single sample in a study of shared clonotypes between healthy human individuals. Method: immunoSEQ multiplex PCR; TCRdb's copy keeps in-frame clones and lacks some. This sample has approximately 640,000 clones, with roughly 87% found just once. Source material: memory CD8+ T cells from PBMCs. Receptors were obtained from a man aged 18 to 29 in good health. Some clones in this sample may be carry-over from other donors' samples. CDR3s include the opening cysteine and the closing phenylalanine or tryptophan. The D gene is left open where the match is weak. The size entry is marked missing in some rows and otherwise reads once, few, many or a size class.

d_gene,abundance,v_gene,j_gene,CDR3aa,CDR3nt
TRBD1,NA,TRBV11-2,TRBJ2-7,CASSLGTAPPYEQYF,TGTGCCAGCAGCCTGGGGACAGCTCCCCCCTACGAGCAGTACTTC
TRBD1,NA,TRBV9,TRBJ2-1,CASSRTGEQFF,TGTGCCAGCAGCCGGACAGGGGAGCAGTTCTTC
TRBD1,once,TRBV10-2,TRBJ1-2,CASSDWDRGNYGYTF,TGCGCCAGCAGTGATTGGGACAGGGGGAACTATGGCTACACCTTC
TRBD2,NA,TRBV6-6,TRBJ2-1,CASSAGTSGNEQFF,TGTGCCAGCAGTGCCGGGACTAGCGGCAATGAGCAGTTCTTC
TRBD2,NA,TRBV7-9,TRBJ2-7,CASSFGTSGYEQYF,TGTGCCAGCAGCTTTGGGACTAGCGGGTACGAGCAGTACTTC
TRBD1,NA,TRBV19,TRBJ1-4,CASRLGQGPEKLFF,TGTGCCAGTAGGCTGGGACAGGGGCCTGAAAAACTGTTTTTT
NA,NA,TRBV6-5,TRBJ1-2,CASRGDIEYGYTF,TGTGCCAGCAGGGGGGACATAGAATATGGCTACACCTTC
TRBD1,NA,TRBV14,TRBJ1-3,CASSRYVGQGTGNTIYF,TGTGCCAGCAGCCGGTACGTCGGACAGGGGACTGGAAACACCATATATTTT
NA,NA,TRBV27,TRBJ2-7,CASKLTVLTYEQYF,TGTGCCAGCAAATTGACAGTCCTGACCTACGAGCAGTACTTC
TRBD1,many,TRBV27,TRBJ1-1,CASSFIGTGVNTEAFF,TGTGCCAGCAGTTTTATCGGGACAGGGGTGAACACTGAAGCTTTCTTT
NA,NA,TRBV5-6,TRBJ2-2,CASSLYRSNTGELFF,TGTGCCAGCAGCTTGTACAGGTCTAACACCGGGGAGCTGTTTTTT
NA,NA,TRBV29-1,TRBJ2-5,CSVDLSRDRQETQYF,TGCAGCGTTGATCTATCCCGCGACAGGCAAGAGACCCAGTACTTC
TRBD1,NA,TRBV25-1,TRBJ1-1,CASSLGQGVVLAEAFF,TGTGCCAGCAGTCTCGGACAGGGGGTGGTTCTAGCTGAAGCTTTCTTT
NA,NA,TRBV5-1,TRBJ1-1,CASHDLPGLNTEAFF,TGCGCCAGCCATGACCTCCCGGGGCTCAACACTGAAGCTTTCTTT
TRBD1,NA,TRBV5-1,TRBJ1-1,CASSLVGTATSNTEAFF,TGCGCCAGCAGCTTGGTAGGGACAGCCACTTCTAACACTGAAGCTTTCTTT
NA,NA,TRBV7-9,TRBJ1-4,CASSPTVTNEKLFF,TGTGCCAGCAGCCCGACCGTTACTAATGAAAAACTGTTTTTT
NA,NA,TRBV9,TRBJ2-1,CASSVAGSSHNEQFF,TGTGCCAGCAGCGTAGCGGGCTCCTCCCACAATGAGCAGTTCTTC
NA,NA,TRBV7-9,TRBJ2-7,CASSLVQVSREQYF,TGTGCCAGCAGCTTAGTTCAGGTCAGTCGAGAGCAGTACTTC
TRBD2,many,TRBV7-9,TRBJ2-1,CASSPGTSARRDYNEQFF,TGTGCCAGCAGTCCCGGGACTAGCGCCCGACGGGATTACAATGAGCAGTTCTTC
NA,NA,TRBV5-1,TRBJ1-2,CASSPGSGTNYGYTF,TGCGCCAGCAGCCCTGGTTCGGGAACTAACTATGGCTACACCTTC
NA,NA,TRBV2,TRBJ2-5,CARGHAQETQYF,TGTGCCAGGGGACATGCGCAAGAGACCCAGTACTTC
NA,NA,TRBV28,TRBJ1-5,CASSLSVGQPQHF,TGTGCCAGCAGTTTAAGCGTGGGACAGCCCCAGCATTTT
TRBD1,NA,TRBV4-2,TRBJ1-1,CASSEGAAEAFF,TGTGCCAGCAGCGAGGGGGCGGCTGAAGCTTTCTTT
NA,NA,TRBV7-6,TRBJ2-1,CASSLLADTITSSYNEQFF,TGTGCCAGCAGCCTTTTAGCGGACACGATTACGAGCTCCTACAATGAGCAGTTCTTC
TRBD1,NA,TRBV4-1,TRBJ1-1,CASRVTGLNTEAFF,TGCGCCAGCAGGGTGACAGGGTTGAACACTGAAGCTTTCTTT
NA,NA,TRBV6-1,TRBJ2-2,CASTWTAANTGELFF,TGTGCCAGCACCTGGACTGCTGCGAACACCGGGGAGCTGTTTTTT
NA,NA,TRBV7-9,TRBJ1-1,CASSPLKNGDTEAFF,TGTGCCAGCAGCCCCCTAAAGAACGGAGACACTGAAGCTTTCTTT
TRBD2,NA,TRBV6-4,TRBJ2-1,CASSDSSSGGDEQFF,TGTGCCAGCAGTGACTCCTCTAGCGGGGGGGATGAGCAGTTCTTC
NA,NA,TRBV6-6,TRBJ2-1,CASTENRYEQFF,TGTGCCAGCACCGAAAATCGGTATGAGCAGTTCTTC
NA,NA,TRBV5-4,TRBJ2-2,CASSLDRALPGELFF,TGTGCCAGCAGCTTGGACCGGGCCCTCCCCGGGGAGCTGTTTTTT
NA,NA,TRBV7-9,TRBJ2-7,CASSLRRIYEQYF,TGTGCCAGCAGCCTCCGACGGATCTACGAGCAGTACTTC
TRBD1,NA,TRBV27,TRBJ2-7,CASSPGTGHYEQYF,TGTGCCAGCAGTCCCGGGACAGGACACTACGAGCAGTACTTC
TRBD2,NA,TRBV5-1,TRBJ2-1,CASSLGLAGEQFF,TGCGCCAGCAGCTTGGGACTAGCGGGAGAGCAGTTCTTC
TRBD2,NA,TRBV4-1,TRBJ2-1,CASSHRGTSGINEQFF,TGCGCCAGCAGCCACCGTGGGACTAGCGGGATTAATGAGCAGTTCTTC
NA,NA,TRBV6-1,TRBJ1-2,CASRLAARHTF,TGTGCCAGCAGGCTTGCGGCTAGACACACCTTC
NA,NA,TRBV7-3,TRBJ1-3,CASSLTGAGNTIYF,TGTGCCAGCAGCTTAACCGGGGCTGGAAACACCATATATTTT
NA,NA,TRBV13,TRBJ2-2,CASSLGSMGVLFF,TGTGCCAGCAGCTTAGGATCAATGGGGGTTCTGTTTTTT
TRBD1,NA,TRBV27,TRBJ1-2,CASSLQTGDYGYTF,TGTGCCAGCAGTTTACAGACAGGGGACTATGGCTACACCTTC
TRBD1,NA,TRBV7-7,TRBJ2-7,CASSLRAGGREQYF,TGTGCCAGCAGCTTGAGGGCAGGGGGTCGCGAGCAGTACTTC
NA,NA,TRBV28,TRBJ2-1,CASSSGESEQFF,TGTGCCAGCAGTTCAGGGGAGAGTGAGCAGTTCTTC
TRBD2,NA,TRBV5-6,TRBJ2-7,CASSLYLAGGYYEQYF,TGTGCCAGCAGCTTGTACCTAGCGGGAGGGTACTACGAGCAGTACTTC
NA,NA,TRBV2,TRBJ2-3,CASTVPYSQSILDTQYF,TGTGCCAGCACCGTTCCCTACAGCCAAAGTATCTTAGATACGCAGTATTTT
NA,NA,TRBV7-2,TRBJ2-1,CASSLDGPYNEQFF,TGTGCCAGCAGCTTAGATGGTCCGTACAATGAGCAGTTCTTC
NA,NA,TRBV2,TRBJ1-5,CASSEGASNQPQHF,TGTGCCAGCAGTGAAGGGGCGAGCAATCAGCCCCAGCATTTT
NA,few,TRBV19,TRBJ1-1,CASSLFPGTEAFF,TGTGCCAGCTCCCTTTTCCCAGGCACTGAAGCTTTCTTT
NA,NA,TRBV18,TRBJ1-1,CASSAGRNTEAFF,TGTGCCAGCTCAGCGGGGAGGAACACTGAAGCTTTCTTT
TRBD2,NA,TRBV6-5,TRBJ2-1,CASSTRTSGYNEQFF,TGTGCCAGCAGTACCCGGACTAGCGGCTACAATGAGCAGTTCTTC
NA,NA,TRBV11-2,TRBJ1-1,CASSLGQIGEAFF,TGTGCCAGCAGCTTAGGACAGATTGGGGAAGCTTTCTTT
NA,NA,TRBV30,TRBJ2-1,CAWSQKGGGLTYNEQFF,TGTGCCTGGAGTCAAAAAGGAGGAGGCCTAACCTACAATGAGCAGTTCTTC
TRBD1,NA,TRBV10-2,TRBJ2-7,CASSAGGEQYF,TGCGCCAGCAGCGCAGGGGGCGAGCAGTACTTC
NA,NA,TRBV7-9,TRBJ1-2,CASSITGTAYGYTF,TGTGCCAGCAGCATCACCGGGACCGCCTATGGCTACACCTTC
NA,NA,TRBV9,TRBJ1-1,CASSSWGHGNTEAFF,TGTGCCAGCAGCTCTTGGGGACACGGGAACACTGAAGCTTTCTTT
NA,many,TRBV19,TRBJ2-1,CATGERSYNEQFF,TGTGCCACAGGGGAGCGATCCTACAATGAGCAGTTCTTC
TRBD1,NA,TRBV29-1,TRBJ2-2,CSVTLSGGARTGELFF,TGCAGCGTCACCCTCTCAGGGGGCGCGAGAACCGGGGAGCTGTTTTTT
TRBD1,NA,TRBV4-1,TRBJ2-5,CASSPRDRQETQYF,TGCGCCAGCAGCCCCCGGGACAGGCAAGAGACCCAGTACTTC